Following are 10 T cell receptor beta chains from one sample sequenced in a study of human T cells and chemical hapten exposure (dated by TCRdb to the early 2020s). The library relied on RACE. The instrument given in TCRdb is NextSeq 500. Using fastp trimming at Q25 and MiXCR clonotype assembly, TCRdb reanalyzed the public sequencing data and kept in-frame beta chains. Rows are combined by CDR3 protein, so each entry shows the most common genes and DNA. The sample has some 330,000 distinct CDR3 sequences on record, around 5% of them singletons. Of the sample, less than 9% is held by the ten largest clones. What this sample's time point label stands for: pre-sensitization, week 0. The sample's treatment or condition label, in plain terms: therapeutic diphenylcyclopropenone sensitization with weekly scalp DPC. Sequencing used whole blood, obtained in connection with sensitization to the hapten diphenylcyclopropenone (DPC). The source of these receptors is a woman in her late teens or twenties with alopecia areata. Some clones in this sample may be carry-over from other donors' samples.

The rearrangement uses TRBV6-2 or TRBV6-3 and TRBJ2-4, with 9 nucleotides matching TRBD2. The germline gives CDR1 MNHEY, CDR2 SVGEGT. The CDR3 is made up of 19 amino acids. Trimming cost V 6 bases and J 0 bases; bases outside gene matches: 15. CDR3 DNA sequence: TGTGCCAGCAGCCCCCTGGTAGCGGGAGAATATCTAGCCAAAAACATTCAGTACTTC. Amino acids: CASSPLVAGEYLAKNIQYF.

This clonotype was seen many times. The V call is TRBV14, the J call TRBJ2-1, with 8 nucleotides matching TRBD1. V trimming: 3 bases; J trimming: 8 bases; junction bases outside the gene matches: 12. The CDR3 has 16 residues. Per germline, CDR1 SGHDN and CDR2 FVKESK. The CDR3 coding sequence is TGTGCCAGCAGCCACACACAGGGGGTTAAGCGGGATGAGCAGTTCTTC. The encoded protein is CASSHTQGVKRDEQFF. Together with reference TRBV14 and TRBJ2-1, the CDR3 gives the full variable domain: EAGVTQFPSHSVIEKGQTVTLRCDPISGHDNLYWYRRVMGKEIKFLLHFVKESKQDESGMPNNRFLAERTGGTYSTLKVQPAELEDSGVYFCASSHTQGVKRDEQFFGPGTRLTVL.

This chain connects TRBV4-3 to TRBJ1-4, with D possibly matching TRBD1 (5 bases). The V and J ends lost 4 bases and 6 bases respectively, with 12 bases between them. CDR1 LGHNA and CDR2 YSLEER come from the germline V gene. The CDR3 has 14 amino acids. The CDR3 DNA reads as TGCGCCAGCAGCCTAGCCCAGGGAGATGAAAAACTGTTTTTT. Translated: CASSLAQGDEKLFF.

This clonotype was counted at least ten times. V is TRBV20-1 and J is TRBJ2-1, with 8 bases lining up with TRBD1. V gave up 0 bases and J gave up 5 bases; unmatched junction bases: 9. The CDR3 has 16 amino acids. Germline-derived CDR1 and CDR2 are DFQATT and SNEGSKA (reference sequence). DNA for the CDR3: TGCAGTGCTAGAGATCCTTATATGGGACAGGACAATGAGCAGTTCTTC. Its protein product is CSARDPYMGQDNEQFF.

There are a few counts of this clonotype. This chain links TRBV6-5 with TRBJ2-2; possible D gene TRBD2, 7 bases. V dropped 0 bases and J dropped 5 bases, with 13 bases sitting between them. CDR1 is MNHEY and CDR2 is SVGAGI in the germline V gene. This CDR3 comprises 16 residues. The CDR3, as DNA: TGTGCCAGCAGTTACTCGATGGGGGGGCCAACCGGGGAGCTGTTTTTT. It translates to CASSYSMGGPTGELFF.

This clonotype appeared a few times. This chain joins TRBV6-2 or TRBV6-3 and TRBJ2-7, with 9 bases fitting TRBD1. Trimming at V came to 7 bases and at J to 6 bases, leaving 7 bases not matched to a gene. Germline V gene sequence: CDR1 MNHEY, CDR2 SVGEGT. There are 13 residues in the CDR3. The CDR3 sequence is CASNRGREGEQYF. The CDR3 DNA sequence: TGTGCCAGCAACAGGGGGCGGGAAGGCGAGCAGTACTTC.

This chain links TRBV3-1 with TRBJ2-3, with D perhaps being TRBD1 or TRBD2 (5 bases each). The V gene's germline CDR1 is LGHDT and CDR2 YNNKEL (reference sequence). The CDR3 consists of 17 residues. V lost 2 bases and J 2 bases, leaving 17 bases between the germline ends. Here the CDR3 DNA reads TGTGCCAGCAGCCAAACGGGACGAAGGAAGACCACAGATACGCAGTATTTT. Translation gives CASSQTGRRKTTDTQYF.

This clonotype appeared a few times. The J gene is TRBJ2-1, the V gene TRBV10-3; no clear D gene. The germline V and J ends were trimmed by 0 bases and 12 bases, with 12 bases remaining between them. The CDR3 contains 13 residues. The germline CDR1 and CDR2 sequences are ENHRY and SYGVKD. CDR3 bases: TGTGCCATCAGTGAGTCACTGGGAATGGGGCAGTTCTTC. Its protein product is CAISESLGMGQFF.

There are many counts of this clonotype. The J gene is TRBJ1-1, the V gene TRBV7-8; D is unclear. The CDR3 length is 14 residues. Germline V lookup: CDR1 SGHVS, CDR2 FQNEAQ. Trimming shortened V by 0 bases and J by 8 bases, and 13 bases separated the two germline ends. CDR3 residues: CASSLARIGGEAFF. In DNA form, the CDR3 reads TGTGCCAGCAGCTTAGCGCGGATCGGCGGCGAAGCTTTCTTT.

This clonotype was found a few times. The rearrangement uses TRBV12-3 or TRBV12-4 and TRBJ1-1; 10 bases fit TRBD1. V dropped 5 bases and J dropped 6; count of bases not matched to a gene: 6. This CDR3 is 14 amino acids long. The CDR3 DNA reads TGTGCCAGCAGTCCTCGACAGGGGGCCGCTGAAGCTTTCTTT. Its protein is CASSPRQGAAEAFF.